Following are 16 T cell receptor beta chains from one sample sequenced in a study of blood T cell repertoires in COVID-19. The assay was immunoSEQ multiplex PCR, and TCRdb's table has in-frame clones only and misses some. The table has 350,000 or so clones, approximately 82% seen once. The sequenced sample was peripheral blood. The receptor set was obtained from a man between 25 and 39 years old with active or convalescent COVID-19.

CDR3: CASSPDSNNQPQHF. CDR3 DNA: TGTGCCAGCAGCCCGGACAGTAACAATCAGCCCCAGCATTTT. This chain links TRBV5-8 with TRBJ1-5; TRBD1 might be the D (6 bases). V was trimmed by 4 bases and J by 3 bases, leaving 11 bases between them. CDR3 size: 14 residues. Germline V CDR1 and CDR2: SGHTS, YDEGEE.

The chain couples TRBV3-1 (or the pseudogene TRBV3-2) to TRBJ2-7, with 8 positions matching TRBD2. J gave up 1 base and V 4 bases, and 15 bases lay outside the gene matches. Germline V lookup: CDR1 LGHDT, CDR2 YNNKEL (reference sequence). The CDR3 consists of 18 residues. This CDR3 reads CASSLRTAGTSVSYEQYF. CDR3 in DNA: TGTGCCAGCAGCCTAAGAACGGCCGGGACTAGTGTTTCCTACGAGCAGTACTTC.

This chain joins TRBV5-1 and TRBJ2-7, with D perhaps matching TRBD2 (5 bases). The CDR3 runs 15 residues. CDR1 and CDR2 (germline): SGHRS, YFSETQ. Trimming cost V 0 bases and J 2 bases, with 12 bases left between them. The CDR3 here is CASSLAEVATYEQYF. The CDR3 nucleotides read TGCGCCAGCAGCTTGGCCGAGGTAGCGACCTACGAGCAGTACTTC.

This chain uses TRBV30 with TRBJ1-2, with D unclear. Germline CDR1 and CDR2: GTSNPN and SVGIG (reference sequence). V dropped 0 bases and J dropped 3 bases, with 8 bases sitting between them. The length of the CDR3 is 13 residues. The CDR3 bases are TGTGCCTGGAGTGTACAACAGTACTATGGCTACACCTTC. Encoded protein: CAWSVQQYYGYTF.

The CDR3 spells CASSPSGRPGELFF. Written as DNA, the CDR3 is TGTGCCAGCAGCCCAAGCGGGAGACCCGGGGAGCTGTTTTTT. The chain is built from TRBV11-2 and TRBJ2-2, with 8 nucleotides matching TRBD2. Germline values: CDR1 SGHAT, CDR2 FQNNGV. The length of the CDR3 is 14 residues. V was clipped by 5 bases and J by 6 bases; unmatched bases: 5.

The genes are TRBV4-3 and TRBJ1-2; 11 nucleotides line up with TRBD1. The V gene end was trimmed by 4 bases and the J gene end by 4 bases; junction bases not matched to a gene: 5. The V gene's germline CDR1 is LGHNA and CDR2 YSLEER. The CDR3 runs 15 residues. CDR3 protein: CASSPSGTGGYGYTF. The CDR3 DNA sequence: TGCGCCAGCAGCCCATCCGGGACAGGGGGCTATGGCTACACCTTC.

This chain joins TRBV7-2 and TRBJ1-6, with 10 bases identical to TRBD1. V was clipped by 5 bases and J by 9 bases; unmatched bases: 4. The CDR3 runs to 14 residues. From germline, CDR1 is SGHTA and CDR2 FQGNSA. This CDR3 is CASSPRTGGSPLHF. CDR3 DNA sequence: TGTGCCAGCAGCCCGCGGACAGGGGGTTCACCCCTCCACTTT.

The chain uses TRBV5-1 and TRBJ1-1; D gene ambiguous. This CDR3 is 15 amino acids long. Trimming took 3 bases from V and 3 from J, leaving 15 bases between them. CDR1 is SGHRS and CDR2 is YFSETQ in the germline V gene. CDR3 coding DNA: TGCGCCAGCAGCTCATCAGCGGCCAGGCACACTGAAGCTTTCTTT. Translated, it gives CASSSSAARHTEAFF.

The rearrangement joins TRBV3-1 (or the pseudogene TRBV3-2) to TRBJ1-2, with D maybe TRBD1 (5 bases). The germline V gene has CDR1 LGHDT and CDR2 YNNKEL (reference sequence). The V and J ends lost 4 bases and 4 bases respectively, with 10 bases between them. This CDR3 is built from 13 residues. CDR3 bases: TGTGCCAGCAGCCCGCCCGGGGGCTATGGCTACACCTTC. It encodes CASSPPGGYGYTF.

The V gene is TRBV30, the J gene TRBJ1-6; D unclear. The CDR3 loop spans 16 amino acids. The ends were cut back, 2 bases at V and 9 bases at J, with 20 bases in the middle. The V gene's germline CDR1 is GTSNPN and CDR2 SVGIG (reference sequence). The CDR3 DNA reads TGTGCCTGGAGTCCTCGATCACAGAGAATTACTTCACCCCTCCACTTT. It is translated as CAWSPRSQRITSPLHF.

V is TRBV11-2 and J is TRBJ1-2; D uncertain. There are 14 residues in the CDR3. With 5 bases removed from V and 5 bases from J, the gap between germline ends came to 15 bases. Germline V gene data show CDR1 as SGHAT and CDR2 as FQNNGV. CDR3 residues: CASSPAPASYGYTF. The CDR3 nucleotides are TGTGCCAGCAGCCCCGCCCCAGCTAGTTATGGCTACACCTTC.

The V gene is TRBV4-1, the J gene TRBJ1-3, with D hard to call. The ends were cut back, 0 bases at V and 0 bases at J, with 9 bases in the middle. The CDR3 has 16 amino acids. Germline-derived CDR1 and CDR2 are MGHRA and YSYEKL. The CDR3 sequence is CASSQDGGGSGNTIYF. DNA of the CDR3: TGCGCCAGCAGCCAAGATGGTGGCGGCTCTGGAAACACCATATATTTT.

The chain carries TRBV6-5 and TRBJ2-7; TRBD1 might be the D (5 bases). The germline gives CDR1 MNHEY, CDR2 SVGAGI. The CDR3 is made up of 11 amino acids. V was shortened by 6 bases and J by 4 bases, with 7 bases between the two germline ends. CDR3 DNA sequence: TGTGCCAGCAGACGACAGTACGAGCAGTACTTC. Translated, it gives CASRRQYEQYF.

V is TRBV28 and J is TRBJ2-1, with D tentatively TRBD1 (5 bases). CDR3 size: 14 residues. CDR1 MDHEN and CDR2 SYDVKM come from the germline V gene. Trimming stripped 5 bases from V and 10 bases from J, with 18 bases between. The CDR3 region has the DNA TGTGCCAGCAGTCCCTTCCGCAGGGCTGCAGAGCAGTTCTTC. Its protein product is CASSPFRRAAEQFF.

This clone appeared once. DNA of the CDR3: TGTGCCAGCAGTCCCGGGACAGAAGAGACCCAGTACTTC. It is translated as CASSPGTEETQYF. J is TRBJ2-5 and V is TRBV28; 7 nucleotides match TRBD1. Looked up from germline, CDR1 is MDHEN and CDR2 is SYDVKM. The V segment lost 5 bases and the J segment 3 bases; nucleotides outside the gene matches: 3. CDR3 length: 13 amino acids.

This clone came up once. Other DNA sequences from this sample encode an identical CDR3 as well. The V gene is TRBV5-1, the J gene TRBJ1-1; D remains unclear. CDR1 SGHRS and CDR2 YFSETQ come from the germline V gene. V was pared by 3 bases and J by 0 bases, with 9 bases between. The CDR3 runs 14 residues. CDR3 residues: CASSSPGVNTEAFF. Here the CDR3 DNA reads TGCGCCAGCAGCTCCCCAGGCGTGAACACTGAAGCTTTCTTT. The whole variable domain, remainder taken from reference TRBV5-1 and TRBJ1-1, is KAGVTQTPRYLIKTRGQQVTLSCSPISGHRSVSWYQQTPGQGLQFLFEYFSETQRNKGNFPGRFSGRQFSNSRSEMNVSTLELGDSALYLCASSSPGVNTEAFFGQGTRLTVV.